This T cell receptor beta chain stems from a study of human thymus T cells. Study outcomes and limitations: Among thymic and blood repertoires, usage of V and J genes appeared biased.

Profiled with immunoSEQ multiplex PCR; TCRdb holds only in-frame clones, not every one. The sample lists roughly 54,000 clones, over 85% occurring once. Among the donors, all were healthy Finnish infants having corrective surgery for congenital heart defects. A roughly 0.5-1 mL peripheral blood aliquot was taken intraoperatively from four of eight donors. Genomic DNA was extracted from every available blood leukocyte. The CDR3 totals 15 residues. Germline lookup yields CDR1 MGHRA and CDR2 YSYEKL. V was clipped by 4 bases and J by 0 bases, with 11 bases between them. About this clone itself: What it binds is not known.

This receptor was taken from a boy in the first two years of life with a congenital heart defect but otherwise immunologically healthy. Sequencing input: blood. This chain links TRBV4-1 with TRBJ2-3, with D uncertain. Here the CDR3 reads CASSRAPTSTDTQYF. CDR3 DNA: TGCGCCAGCAGCCGGGCCCCCACTAGCACAGATACGCAGTATTTT.